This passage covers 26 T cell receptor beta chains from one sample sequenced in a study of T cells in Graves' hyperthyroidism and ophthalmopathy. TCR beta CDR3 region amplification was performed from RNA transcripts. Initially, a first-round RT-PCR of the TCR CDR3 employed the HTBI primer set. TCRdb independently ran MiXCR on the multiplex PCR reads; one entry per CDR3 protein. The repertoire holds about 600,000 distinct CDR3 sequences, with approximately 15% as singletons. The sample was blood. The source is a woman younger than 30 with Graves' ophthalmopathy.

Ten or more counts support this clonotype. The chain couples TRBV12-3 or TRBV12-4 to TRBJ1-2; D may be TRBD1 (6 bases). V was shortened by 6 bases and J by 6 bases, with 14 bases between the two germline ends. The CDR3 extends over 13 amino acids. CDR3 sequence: CASRPGHSDGYTF. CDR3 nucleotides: TGTGCCAGCAGACCGGGACACTCGGATGGCTACACCTTC.

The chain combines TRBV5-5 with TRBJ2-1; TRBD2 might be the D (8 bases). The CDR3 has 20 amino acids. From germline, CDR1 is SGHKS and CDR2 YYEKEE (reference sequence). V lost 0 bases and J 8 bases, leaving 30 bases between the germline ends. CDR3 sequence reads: CASSLVAGGGSGKPNDEQFF. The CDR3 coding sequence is TGTGCCAGCAGCTTGGTGGCAGGGGGTGGTAGCGGGAAACCGAATGATGAGCAGTTCTTC.

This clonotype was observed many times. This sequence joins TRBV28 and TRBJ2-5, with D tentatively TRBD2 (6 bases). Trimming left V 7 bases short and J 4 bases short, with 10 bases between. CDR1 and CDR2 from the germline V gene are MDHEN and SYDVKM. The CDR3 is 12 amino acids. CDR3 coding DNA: TGTGCCAGCAAGGGGCGGGGAGAGACCCAGTACTTC. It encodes CASKGRGETQYF.

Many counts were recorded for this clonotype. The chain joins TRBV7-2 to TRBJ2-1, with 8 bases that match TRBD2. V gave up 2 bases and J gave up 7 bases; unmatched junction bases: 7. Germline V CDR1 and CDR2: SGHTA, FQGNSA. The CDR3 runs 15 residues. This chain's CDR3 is CASSLWREATNEQFF. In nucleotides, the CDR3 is TGTGCCAGCAGCTTATGGCGGGAGGCTACTAATGAGCAGTTCTTC.

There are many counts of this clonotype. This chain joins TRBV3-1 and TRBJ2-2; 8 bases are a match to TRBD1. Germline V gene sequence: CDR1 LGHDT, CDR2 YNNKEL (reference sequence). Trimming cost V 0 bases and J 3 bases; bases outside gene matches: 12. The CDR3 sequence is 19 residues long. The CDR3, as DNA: TGTGCCAGCAGCCAAGATACGGACAGGGTCGTACCTTACACCGGGGAGCTGTTTTTT. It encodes CASSQDTDRVVPYTGELFF.

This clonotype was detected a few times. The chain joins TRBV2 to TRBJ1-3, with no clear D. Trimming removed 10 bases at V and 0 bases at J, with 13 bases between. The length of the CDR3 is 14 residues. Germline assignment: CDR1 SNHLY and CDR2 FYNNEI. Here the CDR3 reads CATALQSSGNTIYF. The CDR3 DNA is TGTGCCACTGCCCTTCAGAGCTCTGGAAACACCATATATTTT.

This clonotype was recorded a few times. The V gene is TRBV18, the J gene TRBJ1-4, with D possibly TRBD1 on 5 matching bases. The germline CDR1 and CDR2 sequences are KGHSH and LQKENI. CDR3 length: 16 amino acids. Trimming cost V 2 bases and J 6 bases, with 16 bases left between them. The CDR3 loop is CASSPTVFRDDEKLFF. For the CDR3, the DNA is TGTGCCAGCTCACCAACAGTTTTCAGGGATGATGAAAAACTGTTTTTT. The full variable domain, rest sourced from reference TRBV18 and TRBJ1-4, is NAGVMQNPRHLVRRRGQEARLRCSPMKGHSHVYWYRQLPEEGLKFMVYLQKENIIDESGMPKERFSAEFPKEGPSILRIQQVVRGDSAAYFCASSPTVFRDDEKLFFGSGTQLSVL.

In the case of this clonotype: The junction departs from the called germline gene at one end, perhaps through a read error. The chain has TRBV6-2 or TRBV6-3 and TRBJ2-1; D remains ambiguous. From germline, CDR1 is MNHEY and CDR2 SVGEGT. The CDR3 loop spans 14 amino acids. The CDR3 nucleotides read TGTGCCAGCAGTTACTCGCAGAGTTACAATGGGCAGTTCTTC. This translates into CASSYSQSYNGQFF.

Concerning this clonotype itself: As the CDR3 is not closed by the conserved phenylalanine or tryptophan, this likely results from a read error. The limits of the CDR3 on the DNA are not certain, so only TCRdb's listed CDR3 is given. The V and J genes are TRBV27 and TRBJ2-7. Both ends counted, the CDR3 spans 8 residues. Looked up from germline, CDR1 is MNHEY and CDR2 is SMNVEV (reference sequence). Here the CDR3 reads CASSHQIS.

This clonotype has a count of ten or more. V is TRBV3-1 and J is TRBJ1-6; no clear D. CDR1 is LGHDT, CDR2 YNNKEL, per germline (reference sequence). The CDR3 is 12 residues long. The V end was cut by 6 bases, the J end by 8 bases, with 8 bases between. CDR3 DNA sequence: TGTGCCAGCAGGGCGTCGGATTCACCCCTCCACTTT. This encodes CASRASDSPLHF.

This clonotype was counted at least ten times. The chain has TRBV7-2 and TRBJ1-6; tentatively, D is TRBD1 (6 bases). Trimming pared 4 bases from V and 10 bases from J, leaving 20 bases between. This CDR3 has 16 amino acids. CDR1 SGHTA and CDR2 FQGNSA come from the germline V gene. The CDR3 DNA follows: TGTGCCAGCAGCTACGTGGCAGGGGACCAGGGATCACCCCTCCACTTT. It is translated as CASSYVAGDQGSPLHF.

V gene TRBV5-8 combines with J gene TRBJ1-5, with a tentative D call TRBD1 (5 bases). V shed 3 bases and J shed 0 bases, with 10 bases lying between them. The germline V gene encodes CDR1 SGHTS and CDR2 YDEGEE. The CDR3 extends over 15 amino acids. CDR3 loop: CASSSTEYSNQPQHF. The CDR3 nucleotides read TGTGCCAGCAGCTCGACAGAATATAGCAATCAGCCCCAGCATTTT. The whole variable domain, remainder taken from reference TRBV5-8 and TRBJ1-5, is EAGVTQSPTHLIKTRGQQATLRCSPISGHTSVYWYQQALGLGLQFLLWYDEGEERNRGNFPPRFSGRQFPNYSSELNVNALELEDSALYLCASSSTEYSNQPQHFGDGTRLSIL.

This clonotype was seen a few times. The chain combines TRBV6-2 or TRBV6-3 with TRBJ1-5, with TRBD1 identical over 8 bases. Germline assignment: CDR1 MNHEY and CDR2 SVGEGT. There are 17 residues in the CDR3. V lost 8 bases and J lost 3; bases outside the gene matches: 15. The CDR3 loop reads CASSPLGKQGDNQPQHF. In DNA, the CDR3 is TGTGCCAGCTCACCACTGGGTAAACAGGGGGACAATCAGCCCCAGCATTTT.

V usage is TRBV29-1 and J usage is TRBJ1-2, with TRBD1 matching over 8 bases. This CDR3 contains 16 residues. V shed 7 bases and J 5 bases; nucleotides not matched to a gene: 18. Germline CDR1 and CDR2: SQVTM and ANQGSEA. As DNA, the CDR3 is TGCAGCGCTAAGACCTCCGGGACAGGAGGTCCTTATGGCTACACCTTC. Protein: CSAKTSGTGGPYGYTF.

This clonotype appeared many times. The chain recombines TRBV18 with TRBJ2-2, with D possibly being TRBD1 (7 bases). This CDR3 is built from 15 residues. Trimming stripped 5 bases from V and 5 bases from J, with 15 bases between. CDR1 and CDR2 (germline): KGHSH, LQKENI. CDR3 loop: CASSARGRRTGELFF. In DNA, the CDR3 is TGTGCCAGCTCAGCCAGGGGGAGGAGGACCGGGGAGCTGTTTTTT.

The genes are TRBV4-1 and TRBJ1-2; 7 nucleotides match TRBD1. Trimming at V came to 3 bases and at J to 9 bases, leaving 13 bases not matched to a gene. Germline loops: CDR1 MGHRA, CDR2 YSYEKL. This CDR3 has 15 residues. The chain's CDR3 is CASSQLQGRVDSYTF. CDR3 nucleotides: TGCGCCAGCAGCCAGTTACAGGGGAGGGTGGATAGCTACACCTTC.

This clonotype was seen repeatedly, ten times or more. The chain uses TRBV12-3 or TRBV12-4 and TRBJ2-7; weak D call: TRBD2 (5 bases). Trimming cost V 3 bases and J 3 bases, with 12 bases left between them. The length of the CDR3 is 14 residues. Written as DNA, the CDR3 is TGTGCCAGCAGTTTCGGACTTCCGAGCTACGAGCAGTACTTC. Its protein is CASSFGLPSYEQYF.

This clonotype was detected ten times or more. The CDR3 region has the DNA TGTGCCAGCAGTTCCGGGACAGGGTCATCTAGTGAGCAGTTCTTC. Residues: CASSSGTGSSSEQFF. V gene TRBV6-2 or TRBV6-3 combines with J gene TRBJ2-1; 9 bases are a match to TRBD1. Germline V gene data show CDR1 as MNHEY and CDR2 as SVGEGT. Trimming took 4 bases from V and 9 from J; bases not matched to a gene: 10. This CDR3 has 15 amino acids.

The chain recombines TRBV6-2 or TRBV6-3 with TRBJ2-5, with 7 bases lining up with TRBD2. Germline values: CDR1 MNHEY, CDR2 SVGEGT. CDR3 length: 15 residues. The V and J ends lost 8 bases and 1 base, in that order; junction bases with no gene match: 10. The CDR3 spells CASGLSGGGQETQYF. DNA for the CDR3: TGTGCCAGCGGATTGTCTGGCGGGGGCCAAGAGACCCAGTACTTC.

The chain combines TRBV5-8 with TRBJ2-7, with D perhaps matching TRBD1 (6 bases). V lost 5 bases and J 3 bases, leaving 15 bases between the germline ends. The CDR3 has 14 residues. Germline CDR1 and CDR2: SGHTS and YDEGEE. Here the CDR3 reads CASSQGYGIYEQYF. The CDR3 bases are TGTGCCAGCAGTCAGGGGTATGGGATCTACGAGCAGTACTTC.

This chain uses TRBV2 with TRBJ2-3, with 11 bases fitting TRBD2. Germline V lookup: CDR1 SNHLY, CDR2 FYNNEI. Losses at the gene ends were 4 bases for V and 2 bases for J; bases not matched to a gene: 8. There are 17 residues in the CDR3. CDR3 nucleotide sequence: TGTGCCAGCAGTGCCCTAACTAGCGGGAGCCTCACAGATACGCAGTATTTT. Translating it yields CASSALTSGSLTDTQYF.

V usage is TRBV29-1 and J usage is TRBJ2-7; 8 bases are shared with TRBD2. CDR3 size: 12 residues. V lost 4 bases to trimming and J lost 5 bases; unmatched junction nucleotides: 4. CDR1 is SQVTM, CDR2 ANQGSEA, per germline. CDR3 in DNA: TGCAGCGTTGGCACCGGGGGGGACGAGCAGTACTTC. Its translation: CSVGTGGDEQYF.

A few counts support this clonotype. The CDR3 coding sequence is TGTGCCAGCAGCCAAGAAATGAGACGAGGCGGGGAGCTGTTTTTT. Residues: CASSQEMRRGGELFF. This sequence joins TRBV14 and TRBJ2-2; no clear D. The CDR3 runs to 15 residues. CDR1 and CDR2 (germline): SGHDN, FVKESK. Trimming removed 0 bases at V and 7 bases at J, with 12 bases between.

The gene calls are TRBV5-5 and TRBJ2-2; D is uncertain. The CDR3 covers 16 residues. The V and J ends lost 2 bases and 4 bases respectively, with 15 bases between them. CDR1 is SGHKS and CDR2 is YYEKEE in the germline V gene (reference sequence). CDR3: CASSLQQGDGTGELFF. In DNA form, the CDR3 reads TGTGCCAGCAGCTTACAACAAGGAGACGGCACCGGGGAGCTGTTTTTT.

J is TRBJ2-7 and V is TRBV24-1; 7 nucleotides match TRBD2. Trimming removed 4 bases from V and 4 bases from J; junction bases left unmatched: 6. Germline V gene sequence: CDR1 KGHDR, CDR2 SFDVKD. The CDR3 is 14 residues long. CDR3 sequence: CATSESGTIYEQYF. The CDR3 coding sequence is TGTGCCACCAGTGAGAGCGGGACCATATACGAGCAGTACTTC.

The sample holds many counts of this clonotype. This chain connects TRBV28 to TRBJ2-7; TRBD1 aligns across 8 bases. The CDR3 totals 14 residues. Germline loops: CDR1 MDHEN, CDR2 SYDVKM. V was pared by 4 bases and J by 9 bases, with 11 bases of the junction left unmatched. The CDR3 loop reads CASSYRDRPRVQYF. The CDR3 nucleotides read TGTGCCAGCAGTTATCGGGACAGGCCTAGGGTGCAGTACTTC.